The entry that follows covers one T cell receptor beta chain sequence. This CDR3 region has 14 residues. CDR1 SGHTA and CDR2 FQGTGA come from the germline V gene. Deletions cut 4 bases from V and 7 bases from J, with 16 bases between. TCRdb keeps only in-frame clones here, not all; method: immunoSEQ multiplex PCR. The data contain under 35,000 clones, almost 90% of them singletons. The data originate from a study of blood T cell repertoires in COVID-19. Study-wide background: T cells, B-cell-depleted T cells, or PBMCs supplied cDNA or gDNA.

Source material: peripheral blood. This sequence originates from a human donor with active COVID-19. The donor label of this sample is uncertain. The chain recombines TRBV7-3 with TRBJ1-1, with D possibly TRBD1 on 5 matching bases. CDR3 loop: CASSSSGVDFEAFF. The CDR3 DNA is TGTGCCAGCAGCTCCTCGGGGGTGGACTTTGAAGCTTTCTTT. Based on the CDR3 plus reference TRBV7-3 and TRBJ1-1, the full variable domain is GAGVSQTPSNKVTEKGKYVELRCDPISGHTALYWYRQSLGQGPEFLIYFQGTGAADDSGLPNDRFFAVRPEGSVSTLKIQRTERGDSAVYLCASSSSGVDFEAFFGQGTRLTVV.